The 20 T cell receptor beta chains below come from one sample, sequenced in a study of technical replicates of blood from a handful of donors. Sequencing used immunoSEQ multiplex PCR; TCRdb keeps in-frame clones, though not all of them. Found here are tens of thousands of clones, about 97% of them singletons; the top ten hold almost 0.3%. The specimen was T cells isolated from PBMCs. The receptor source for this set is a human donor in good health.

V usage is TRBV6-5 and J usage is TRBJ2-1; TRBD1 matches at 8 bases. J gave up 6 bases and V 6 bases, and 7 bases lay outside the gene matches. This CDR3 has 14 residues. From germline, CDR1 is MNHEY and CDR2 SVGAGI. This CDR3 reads CASRYGTGSNEQFF. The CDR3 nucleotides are TGTGCCAGCAGGTACGGGACAGGTAGCAATGAGCAGTTCTTC.

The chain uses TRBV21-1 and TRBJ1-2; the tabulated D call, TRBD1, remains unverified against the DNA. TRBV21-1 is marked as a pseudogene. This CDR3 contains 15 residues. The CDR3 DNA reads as TGTGCCAGCAGCAACTCAGGGGGCGAGGACTATGGCTACACCTTC. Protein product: CASSNSGGEDYGYTF.

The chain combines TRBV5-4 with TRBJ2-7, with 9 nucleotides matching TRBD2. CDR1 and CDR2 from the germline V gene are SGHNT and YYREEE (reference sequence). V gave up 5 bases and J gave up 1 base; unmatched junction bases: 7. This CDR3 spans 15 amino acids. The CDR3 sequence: CASSGTSGYSYEQYF. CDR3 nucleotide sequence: TGTGCCAGCAGTGGTACTAGCGGGTATTCCTACGAGCAGTACTTC.

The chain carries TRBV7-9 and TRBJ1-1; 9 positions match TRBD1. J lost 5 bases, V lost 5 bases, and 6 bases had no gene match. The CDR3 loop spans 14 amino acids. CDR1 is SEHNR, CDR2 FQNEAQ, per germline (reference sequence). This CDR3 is CASSLGTGLTEAFF. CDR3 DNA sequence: TGTGCCAGCAGCCTCGGGACAGGGTTGACTGAAGCTTTCTTT.

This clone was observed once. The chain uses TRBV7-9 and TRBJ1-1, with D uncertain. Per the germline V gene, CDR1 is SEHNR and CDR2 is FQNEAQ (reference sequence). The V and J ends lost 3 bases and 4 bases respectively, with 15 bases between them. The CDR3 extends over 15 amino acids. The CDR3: CASSFPTSSGTEAFF. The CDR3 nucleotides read TGTGCCAGCAGCTTCCCGACATCCTCCGGCACTGAAGCTTTCTTT.

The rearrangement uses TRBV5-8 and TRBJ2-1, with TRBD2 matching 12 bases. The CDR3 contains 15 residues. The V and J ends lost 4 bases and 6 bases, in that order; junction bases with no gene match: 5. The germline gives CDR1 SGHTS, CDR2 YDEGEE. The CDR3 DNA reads TGTGCCAGCAGCCAGGCGGGACTAGCGGGCAATGAGCAGTTCTTC. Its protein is CASSQAGLAGNEQFF.

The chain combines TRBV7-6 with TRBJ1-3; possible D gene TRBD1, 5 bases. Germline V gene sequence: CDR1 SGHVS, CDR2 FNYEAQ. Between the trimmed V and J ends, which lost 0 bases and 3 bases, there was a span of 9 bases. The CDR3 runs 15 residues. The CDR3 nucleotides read TGTGCCAGCAGCTTAGCGCAGGGTAGTGGAAACACCATATATTTT. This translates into CASSLAQGSGNTIYF.

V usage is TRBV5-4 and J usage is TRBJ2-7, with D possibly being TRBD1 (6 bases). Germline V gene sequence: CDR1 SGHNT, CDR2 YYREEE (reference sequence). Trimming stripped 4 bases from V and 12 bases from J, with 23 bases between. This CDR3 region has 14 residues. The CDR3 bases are TGTGCCAGCAGCGTGGACCAAAACTCAGGGGTCGCGTACTTC. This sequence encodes CASSVDQNSGVAYF. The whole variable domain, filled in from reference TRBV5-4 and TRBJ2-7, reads ETGVTQSPTHLIKTRGQQVTLRCSSQSGHNTVSWYQQALGQGPQFIFQYYREEENGRGNFPPRFSGLQFPNYSSELNVNALELDDSALYLCASSVDQNSGVAYFGPGTRLTVT.

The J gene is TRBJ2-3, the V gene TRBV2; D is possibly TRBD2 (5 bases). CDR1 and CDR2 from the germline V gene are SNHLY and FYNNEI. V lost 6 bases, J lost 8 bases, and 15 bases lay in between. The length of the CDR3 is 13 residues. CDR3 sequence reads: CASRGSLAGTQYF. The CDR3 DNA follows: TGTGCCAGCAGGGGCAGCCTAGCTGGTACGCAGTATTTT. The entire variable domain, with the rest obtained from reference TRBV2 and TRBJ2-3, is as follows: EPEVTQTPSHQVTQMGQEVILRCVPISNHLYFYWYRQILGQKVEFLVSFYNNEISEKSEIFDDQFSVERPDGSNFTLKIRSTKLEDSAMYFCASRGSLAGTQYFGPGTRLTVL.

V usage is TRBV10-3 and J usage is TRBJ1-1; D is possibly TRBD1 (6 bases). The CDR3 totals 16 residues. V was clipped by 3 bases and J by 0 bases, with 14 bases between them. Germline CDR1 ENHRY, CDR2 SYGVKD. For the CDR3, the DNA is TGTGCCATCAGTGATACAGGGTTGGGATTGAACACTGAAGCTTTCTTT. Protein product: CAISDTGLGLNTEAFF.

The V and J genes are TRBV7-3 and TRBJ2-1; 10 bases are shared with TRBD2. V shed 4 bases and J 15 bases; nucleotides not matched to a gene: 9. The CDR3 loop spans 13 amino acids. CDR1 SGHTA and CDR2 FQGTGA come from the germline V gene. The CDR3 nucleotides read TGTGCCAGCAGCTCCCCGACTAGCGGGCGGCCGTTCTTC. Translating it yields CASSSPTSGRPFF.

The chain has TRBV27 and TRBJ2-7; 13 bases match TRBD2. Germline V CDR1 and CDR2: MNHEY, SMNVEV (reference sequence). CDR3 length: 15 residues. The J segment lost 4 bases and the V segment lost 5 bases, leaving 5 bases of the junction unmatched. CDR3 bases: TGTGCCAGCAGTACCCCACTAGCGGGAGGGTACGAGCAGTACTTC. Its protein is CASSTPLAGGYEQYF.

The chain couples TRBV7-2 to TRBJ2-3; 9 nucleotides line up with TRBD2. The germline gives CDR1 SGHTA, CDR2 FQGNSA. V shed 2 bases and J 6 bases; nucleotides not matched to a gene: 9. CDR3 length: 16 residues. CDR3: CASSLFSAGGRDTQYF. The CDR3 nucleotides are TGTGCCAGCAGCTTATTTAGCGCGGGAGGGCGCGATACGCAGTATTTT. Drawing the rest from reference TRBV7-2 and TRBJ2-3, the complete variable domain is GAGVSQSPSNKVTEKGKDVELRCDPISGHTALYWYRQSLGQGLEFLIYFQGNSAPDKSGLPSDRFSAERTGGSVSTLTIQRTQQEDSAVYLCASSLFSAGGRDTQYFGPGTRLTVL.

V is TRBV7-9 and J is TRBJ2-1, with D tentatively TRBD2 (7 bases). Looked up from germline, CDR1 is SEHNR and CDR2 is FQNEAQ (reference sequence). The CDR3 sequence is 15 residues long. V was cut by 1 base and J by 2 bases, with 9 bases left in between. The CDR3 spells CASSLEGGTYNEQFF. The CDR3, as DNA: TGTGCCAGCAGCTTAGAGGGGGGGACCTACAATGAGCAGTTCTTC.

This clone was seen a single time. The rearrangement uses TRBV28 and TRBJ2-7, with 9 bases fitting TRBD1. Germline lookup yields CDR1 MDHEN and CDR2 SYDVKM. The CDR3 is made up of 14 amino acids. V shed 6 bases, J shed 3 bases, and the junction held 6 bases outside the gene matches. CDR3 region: CASRPRDRDYEQYF. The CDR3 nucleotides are TGTGCCAGCAGACCGAGGGACAGGGACTACGAGCAGTACTTC.

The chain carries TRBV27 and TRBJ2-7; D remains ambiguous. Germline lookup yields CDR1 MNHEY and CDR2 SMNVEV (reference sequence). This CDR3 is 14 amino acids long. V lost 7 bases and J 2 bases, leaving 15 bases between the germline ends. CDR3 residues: CASNAALPPYEQYF. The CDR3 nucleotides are TGTGCCAGCAATGCGGCCTTACCGCCCTACGAGCAGTACTTC.

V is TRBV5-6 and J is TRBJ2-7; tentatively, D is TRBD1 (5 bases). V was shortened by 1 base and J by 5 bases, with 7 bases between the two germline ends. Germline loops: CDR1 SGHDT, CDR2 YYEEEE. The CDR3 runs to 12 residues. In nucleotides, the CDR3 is TGTGCCAGCAGCTTGTTCAGGGACGAGCAGTACTTC. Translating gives CASSLFRDEQYF.

CDR3: CASSDLAGYNEQFF. DNA for the CDR3: TGTGCCAGCAGTGATCTAGCGGGATACAATGAGCAGTTCTTC. The rearrangement uses TRBV6-1 and TRBJ2-1; 9 positions agree with TRBD2. Germline V CDR1 and CDR2: MNHNS, SASEGT. The V gene end was trimmed by 3 bases and the J gene end by 4 bases; junction bases not matched to a gene: 1. This CDR3 comprises 14 residues.

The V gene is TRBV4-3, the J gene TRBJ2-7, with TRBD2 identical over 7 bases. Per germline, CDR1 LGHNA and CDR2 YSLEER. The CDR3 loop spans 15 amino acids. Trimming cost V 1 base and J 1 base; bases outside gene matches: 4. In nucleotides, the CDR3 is TGCGCCAGCAGCCAAGCTAGCGGACCTTCCTACGAGCAGTACTTC. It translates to CASSQASGPSYEQYF.

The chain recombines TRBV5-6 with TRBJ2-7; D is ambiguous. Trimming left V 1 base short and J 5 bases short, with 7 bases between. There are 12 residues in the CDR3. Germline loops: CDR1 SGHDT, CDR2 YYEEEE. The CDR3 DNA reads TGTGCCAGCAGCTTGATTGGCAACGAGCAGTACTTC. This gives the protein CASSLIGNEQYF. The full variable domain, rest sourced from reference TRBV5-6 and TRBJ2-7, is DAGVTQSPTHLIKTRGQQVTLRCSPKSGHDTVSWYQQALGQGPQFIFQYYEEEERQRGNFPDRFSGHQFPNYSSELNVNALLLGDSALYLCASSLIGNEQYFGPGTRLTVT.